The rows below give T cell receptor beta chains drawn from one sample of a study of T cell repertoires in cytomegalovirus infection. In TCRdb, the reads were re-called with MiXCR into one record per CDR3 protein. Of fewer than 350,000 distinct CDR3 sequences in the sample, more than 8% were seen once. Sequenced: PBMCs. The source of these receptors is a human donor in good health (CMV status not recorded). Some clones in this sample may be carry-over from other donors' samples. Each CDR3 is given with its conserved first and last residue. A D gene is named only where the DNA matches it firmly. Clone size is stated in some rows and not others, as once, few, many or a class when expanded.

j_gene | d_gene | v_gene | abundance | CDR3nt | CDR3aa
TRBJ2-5 | TRBD1 | TRBV28 | - | TGTGCCAGCAGTTTAGACAGGGTTCAAGAGACCCAGTACTTC | CASSLDRVQETQYF
TRBJ2-2 | TRBD2 | TRBV7-2 | many | TGTGCCAGCAGCCCAAAACTAGCGGGGTCCACCGGGGAGCTGTTTTTT | CASSPKLAGSTGELFF
TRBJ2-5 | - | TRBV28 | few | TGTGCCAGCAGTTTCTGGGGGGCCCCTGGGGAGACCCAGTACTTC | CASSFWGAPGETQYF
TRBJ2-6 | - | TRBV29-1 | few | TGCAGCGTTATTGGGACCGAACACTCTGGGGCCAACGTCCTGACTTTC | CSVIGTEHSGANVLTF
TRBJ2-3 | - | TRBV6-6 | - | TGTGCCAGCAGTTACGAGGGAGCGGCCACAGATACGCAGTATTTT | CASSYEGAATDTQYF
TRBJ2-4 | TRBD2 | TRBV10-3 | few | TGTGCCATCAGTGAGAGGGCCAGCGGGAGTCTTGAAGCCAAAAACATTCAGTACTTC | CAISERASGSLEAKNIQYF
TRBJ2-7 | TRBD1 | TRBV6-5 | many | TGTGCCAGCAGTCCGGGACAGGGCGTTCCCGAGCAGTACTTC | CASSPGQGVPEQYF
TRBJ2-3 | TRBD2 | TRBV7-3 | - | TGTGCCAGCACCTGGACTAGCGGCTACACAGATACGCAGTATTTT | CASTWTSGYTDTQYF
TRBJ2-7 | - | TRBV7-2 | many | TGTGCCAGCAGCTTCTTCGGGGGAGGCCCAAAATACGAGCAGTACTTC | CASSFFGGGPKYEQYF
TRBJ1-5 | - | TRBV9 | - | TGTGCCAGCAGCGTATCGGGGATCAATCAGCCCCAGCATTTT | CASSVSGINQPQHF
TRBJ1-6 | - | TRBV7-2 | many | TGTGCCAGCAGCCTCTCCGCGGGGGCCAATTCACCCCTCCACTTT | CASSLSAGANSPLHF
TRBJ1-4 | - | TRBV6-6 | - | TGTGCCAGCAGTTACTCTCTGGGCACAAAACTGTTTTTT | CASSYSLGTKLFF
TRBJ2-1 | - | TRBV25-1 | few | TGTGCCAGCAGCCAGGGGAGTGGGTTAACCAATGAGCAGTTCTTC | CASSQGSGLTNEQFF
TRBJ2-2 | TRBD1 | TRBV6-2/TRBV6-3 | few | TGTGCCAGCACCCCTAGAGGGGGCGCGGCCACCGGGGAGCTGTTTTTT | CASTPRGGAATGELFF
TRBJ1-5 | TRBD1 | TRBV12-3/TRBV12-4 | few | TGTGCCAGCAGGGAGACAGGGGGCTGGAATCAGCCCCAGCATTTT | CASRETGGWNQPQHF
TRBJ2-3 | TRBD2 | TRBV10-3 | few | TGTGCCTTATCCGGGACTAGCGGGGGGGCCGATACGCAGTATTTT | CALSGTSGGADTQYF
TRBJ1-5 | - | TRBV6-6 | few | TGTGCCAGCAGTGTCAGTATGGGGGGAGGAAAGCCCCAGCATTTT | CASSVSMGGGKPQHF
TRBJ2-6 | - | TRBV24-1 | once | TGTGCCACCAGCCCATCAGACTCTGGGGCCAACGTCCTGACTTTC | CATSPSDSGANVLTF
TRBJ2-4 | - | TRBV10-3 | - | TGTGCCATCAGTGAGTCGACTACAGATCGAATAGCCAAAAACATTCAGTACTTC | CAISESTTDRIAKNIQYF
TRBJ1-1 | TRBD1 | TRBV20-1 | few | TGCAGTGCAACGGACAGGGAAGGCTATGAAGCTTTCTTT | CSATDREGYEAFF
TRBJ2-7 | TRBD1 | TRBV6-5 | - | TGTGCCAGCAGTTACGTGAACCCGGGACAGGGCTACGAGCAGTACTTC | CASSYVNPGQGYEQYF
TRBJ2-3 | - | TRBV12-3/TRBV12-4 | many | TGTGCCAGCATCTTAAGCCGGCCCGAGGGAGCGCAGTATTTT | CASILSRPEGAQYF
TRBJ2-7 | - | TRBV4-1 | - | TGCGCCAGCAGCCAAAACACAGGGAGCGAGCAGTACTTC | CASSQNTGSEQYF
TRBJ2-7 | - | TRBV7-2 | - | TGTGCCAGCAGCTTAGACCTCCGGGACCGCGAGCAGTACTTC | CASSLDLRDREQYF
TRBJ2-7 | - | TRBV7-2 | many | TGTGCCAGCAGCTCTAGCGTTCTTTCCTACGAGCAGTACTTC | CASSSSVLSYEQYF
TRBJ2-1 | TRBD1 | TRBV2 | - | TGTGCCAGCAGCCGCTCCCGACAGGGGGGTGAGCAGTTCTTC | CASSRSRQGGEQFF
TRBJ2-7 | TRBD1 | TRBV12-3/TRBV12-4 | - | TGTGCCAGCAGTAAGGACAGGGTAGTCCACGAGCAGTACTTC | CASSKDRVVHEQYF
TRBJ1-1 | TRBD1 | TRBV7-2 | many | TGTGCCAGCAGCTTAGCCCTGGACAGGGACACTGAAGCTTTCTTT | CASSLALDRDTEAFF
TRBJ2-1 | - | TRBV12-3/TRBV12-4 | few | TGTGCCAGCACCTCGTTAGGCTATGAGCAGTTCTTC | CASTSLGYEQFF
TRBJ1-1 | - | TRBV12-5 | - | TGTGCTAGTGGTTTGTTAGCCAACACTGAAGCTTTCTTT | CASGLLANTEAFF
TRBJ2-1 | TRBD2 | TRBV6-2/TRBV6-3 | - | TGTGCCAGCAGTTACCGGTTAGCGGGGGGGGAGTTCTTC | CASSYRLAGGEFF
TRBJ2-7 | TRBD2 | TRBV28 | few | TGTGCCAGCAGTTCCACTGCGGGACTAGTAACCTACGAGCAGTACTTC | CASSSTAGLVTYEQYF
TRBJ2-7 | - | TRBV23-1 | few | TGCGCCAGCAGGGGCCACGACAGAAGTAAAGGCTACGAGCAGTACTTC | CASRGHDRSKGYEQYF
TRBJ2-1 | TRBD2 | TRBV29-1 | many | TGCAGCGTTAGCGGGAGGGCCAGCGGTGAGCAGTTCTTC | CSVSGRASGEQFF
TRBJ1-4 | TRBD1 | TRBV4-2 | - | TGTGCCAGCAGCCAAGAGGTGACAGGGGGTGAAAAACTGTTTTTT | CASSQEVTGGEKLFF
TRBJ2-1 | - | TRBV6-1 | - | TGTGCCAGCAGTCCTCGAAGCGGAGTACCCGTGAATGAGCAGTTCTTC | CASSPRSGVPVNEQFF
TRBJ2-3 | - | TRBV28 | few | TGTGCCAGCAGTCTCCCTTCGACTAGTGGGAGCACAGATACGCAGTATTTT | CASSLPSTSGSTDTQYF
TRBJ1-6 | TRBD1 | TRBV27 | - | TGTGCCAGCAGTTTTGACAGGGGCTCTTCACCCCTCCACTTT | CASSFDRGSSPLHF
TRBJ2-7 | TRBD2 | TRBV7-2 | many | TGTGCCAGCAGCTTGGGGACTAGCGGGGGGGCTCAGGAGCAGTACTTC | CASSLGTSGGAQEQYF
TRBJ1-1 | - | TRBV7-2 | many | TGTGCCAGCAGCCTGCCGGACAGATTTACTGAAGCTTTCTTT | CASSLPDRFTEAFF
TRBJ2-1 | TRBD2 | TRBV20-1 | - | TGCAGTGCTAGGGGGGGGTGGACCGAGGAGCAGTTCTTC | CSARGGWTEEQFF
TRBJ2-5 | - | TRBV7-7 | - | TGTGCCAGCAGCCCCTTCCGGGATTTCTCCTCCGAGACCCAGTACTTC | CASSPFRDFSSETQYF
TRBJ2-3 | - | TRBV6-1 | many | TGTGCCAGCACCGAAGGGGGGGGCCACACAGATACGCAGTATTTT | CASTEGGGHTDTQYF
TRBJ2-1 | - | TRBV7-2 | many | TGTGCCAGCAGCTTAGTACCCAGGGGGGGGGGCAATGAGCAGTTCTTC | CASSLVPRGGGNEQFF
TRBJ1-1 | TRBD1 | TRBV7-6 | many | TGTGCCAGCAGCCCTCTAACAGGGGGCCGAACTGAAGCTTTCTTT | CASSPLTGGRTEAFF
TRBJ2-1 | - | TRBV27 | - | TGTGCCAGCAGTTTAATACGGGGTGATTATTCCTACAATGAGCAGTTCTTC | CASSLIRGDYSYNEQFF
TRBJ2-4 | TRBD1 | TRBV30 | - | TGTGCCTGGAGTCTTCCTCCGGGACAGGGGTTGCGAACCAAAAACATTCAGTACTTC | CAWSLPPGQGLRTKNIQYF
TRBJ1-6 | - | TRBV7-8 | many | TGTGCCAGCAGCAAGGACAGATATAATTCACCCCTCCACTTT | CASSKDRYNSPLHF
TRBJ2-2 | - | TRBV6-1 | - | TGTGCCAGCAATGGAGGGAGAAGTATTAGCGGGGAGCTGTTTTTT | CASNGGRSISGELFF
TRBJ2-2 | - | TRBV23-1 | few | TGCGCCAGCAGTAGGCTGAATCGGGCAGACTACACCGGGGAGCTGTTTTTT | CASSRLNRADYTGELFF
TRBJ1-1 | - | TRBV20-1 | - | TGCAGTGCTAGAGAGGACCTGAGGGCGAACACTGAAGCTTTCTTT | CSAREDLRANTEAFF
TRBJ1-2 | TRBD1 | TRBV29-1 | few | TGCAGCGTTCACCGGACAGGGGGCCAAGCTAACTATGGCTACACCTTC | CSVHRTGGQANYGYTF
TRBJ2-3 | TRBD1 | TRBV7-2 | many | TGTGCCAGCAGCTTATCAGGGCAGGGGGCCGTAGATACGCAGTATTTT | CASSLSGQGAVDTQYF
TRBJ2-1 | - | TRBV2 | - | TGTGCCAGCAGTGACGGTTTTGATGAGCAGTTCTTC | CASSDGFDEQFF